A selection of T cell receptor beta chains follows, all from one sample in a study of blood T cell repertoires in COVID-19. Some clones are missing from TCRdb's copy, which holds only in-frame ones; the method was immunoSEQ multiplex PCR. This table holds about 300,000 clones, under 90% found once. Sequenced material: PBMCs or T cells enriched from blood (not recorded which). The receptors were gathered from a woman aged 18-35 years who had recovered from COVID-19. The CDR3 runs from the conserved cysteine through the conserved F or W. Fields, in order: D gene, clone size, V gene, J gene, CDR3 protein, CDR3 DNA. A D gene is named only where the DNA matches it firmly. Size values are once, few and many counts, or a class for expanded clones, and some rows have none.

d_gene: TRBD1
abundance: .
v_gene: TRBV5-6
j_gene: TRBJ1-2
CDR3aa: CASSGGQGVYGYTF
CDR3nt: TGTGCCAGCAGCGGGGGACAGGGGGTCTATGGCTACACCTTC

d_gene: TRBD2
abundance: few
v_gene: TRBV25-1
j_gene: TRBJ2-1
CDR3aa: CASTGGGPFPYNEQFF
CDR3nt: TGTGCCAGCACGGGAGGAGGGCCATTCCCCTACAATGAGCAGTTCTTC

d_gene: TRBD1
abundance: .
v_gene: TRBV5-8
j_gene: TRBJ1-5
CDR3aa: CASSLFLGQGTRNQPQHF
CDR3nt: TGTGCCAGCAGCTTGTTTCTCGGACAGGGGACCCGCAATCAGCCCCAGCATTTT

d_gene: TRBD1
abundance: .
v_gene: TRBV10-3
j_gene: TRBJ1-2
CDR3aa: CAISESGDSYGYTF
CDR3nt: TGTGCCATCAGTGAGTCGGGGGACAGCTATGGCTACACCTTC

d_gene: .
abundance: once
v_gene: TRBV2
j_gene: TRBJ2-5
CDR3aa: CASSVAGREETQYF
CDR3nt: TGTGCCAGCAGTGTGGCAGGAAGAGAAGAGACCCAGTACTTC

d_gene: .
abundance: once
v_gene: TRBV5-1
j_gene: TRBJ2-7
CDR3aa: CASSWTRGEQYF
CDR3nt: TGCGCCAGCAGCTGGACGCGGGGCGAGCAGTACTTC

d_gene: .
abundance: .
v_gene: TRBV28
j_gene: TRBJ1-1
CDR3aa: CASSFVALNTEAFF
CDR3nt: TGTGCCAGCAGTTTCGTGGCCTTGAACACTGAAGCTTTCTTT

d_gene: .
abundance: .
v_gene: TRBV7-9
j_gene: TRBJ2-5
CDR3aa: CASRVLTGETQYF
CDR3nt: TGTGCCAGCAGGGTCCTAACTGGAGAGACCCAGTACTTC

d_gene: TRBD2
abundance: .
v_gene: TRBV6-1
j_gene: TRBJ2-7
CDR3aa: CASSEAPGLVVGTYEQYF
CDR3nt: TGTGCCAGCAGTGAAGCGCCGGGACTAGTTGTCGGTACCTACGAGCAGTACTTC

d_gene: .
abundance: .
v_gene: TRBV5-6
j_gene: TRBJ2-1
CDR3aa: CASRLYSYNEQFF
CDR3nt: TGTGCCAGCAGACTTTACTCCTACAATGAGCAGTTCTTC

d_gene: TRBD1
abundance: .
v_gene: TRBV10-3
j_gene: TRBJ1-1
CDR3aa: CAISVSDRMTEAFF
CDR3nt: TGTGCCATCAGTGTTTCGGACAGGATGACTGAAGCTTTCTTT

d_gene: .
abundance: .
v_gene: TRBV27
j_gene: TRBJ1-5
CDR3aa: CASSLTNPVWQPQHF
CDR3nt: TGTGCCAGCAGTTTAACAAATCCTGTCTGGCAGCCCCAGCATTTT

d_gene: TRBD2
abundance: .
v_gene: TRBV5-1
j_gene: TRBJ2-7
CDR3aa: CASSFLKREGTYEQYF
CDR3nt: TGCGCCAGCAGCTTCCTGAAGCGGGAGGGTACCTACGAGCAGTACTTC

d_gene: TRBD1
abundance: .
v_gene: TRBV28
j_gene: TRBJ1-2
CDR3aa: CASRGQGTYGYTF
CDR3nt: TGTGCCAGCAGGGGACAGGGGACCTATGGCTACACCTTC

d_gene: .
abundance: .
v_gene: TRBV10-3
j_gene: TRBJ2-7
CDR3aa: CAISESWESSYEQYF
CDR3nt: TGTGCCATCAGTGAGTCATGGGAGAGCTCCTACGAGCAGTACTTC

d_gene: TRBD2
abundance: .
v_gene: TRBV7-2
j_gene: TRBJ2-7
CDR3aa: CASSLVGGTSVLYEQYF
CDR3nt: TGTGCCAGCAGCCTCGTAGGGGGGACTAGCGTCCTCTACGAGCAGTACTTC

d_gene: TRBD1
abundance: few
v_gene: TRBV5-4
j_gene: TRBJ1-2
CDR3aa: CASSLGTANYGYTF
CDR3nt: TGTGCCAGCAGCTTAGGGACAGCCAACTATGGCTACACCTTC

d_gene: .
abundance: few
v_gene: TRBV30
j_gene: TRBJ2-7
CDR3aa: CAWSVGAVHEQYF
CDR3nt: TGTGCCTGGAGTGTAGGCGCGGTCCACGAGCAGTACTTC

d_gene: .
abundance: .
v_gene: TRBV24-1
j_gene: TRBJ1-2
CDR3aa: CATSAPQSNYPGGYTF
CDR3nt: TGTGCCACCAGTGCCCCTCAGAGTAATTACCCGGGGGGCTACACCTTC

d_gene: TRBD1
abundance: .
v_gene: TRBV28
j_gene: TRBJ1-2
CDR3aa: CASSNGQGAGGYTF
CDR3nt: TGTGCCAGCAGTAACGGACAGGGGGCAGGTGGCTACACCTTC

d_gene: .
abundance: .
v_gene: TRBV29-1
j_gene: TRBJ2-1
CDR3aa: CSGSQLGNEQFF
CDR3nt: TGCAGCGGGAGTCAGCTGGGCAATGAGCAGTTCTTC

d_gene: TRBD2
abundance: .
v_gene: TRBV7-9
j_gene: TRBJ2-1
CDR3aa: CASSLSLAGLYNEQFF
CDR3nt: TGTGCCAGCAGCTTAAGCCTAGCGGGACTGTACAATGAGCAGTTCTTC

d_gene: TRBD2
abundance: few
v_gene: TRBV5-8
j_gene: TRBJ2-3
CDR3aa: CASSLELAGVSDTQYF
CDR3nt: TGTGCCAGCAGCTTGGAGCTAGCGGGGGTCTCGGATACGCAGTATTTT

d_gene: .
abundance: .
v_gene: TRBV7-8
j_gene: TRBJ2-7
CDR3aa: CASSLAPRSYEQYF
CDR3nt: TGTGCCAGCAGCTTAGCCCCCCGCTCCTACGAGCAGTACTTC

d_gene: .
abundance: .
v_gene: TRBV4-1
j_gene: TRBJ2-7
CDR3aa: CASSQDAQGSYEQYF
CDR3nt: TGCGCCAGCAGCCAAGATGCTCAGGGCTCCTACGAGCAGTACTTC

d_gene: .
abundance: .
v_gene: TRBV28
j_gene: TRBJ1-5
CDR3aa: CASSLYRGASNQPQHF
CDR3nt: TGTGCCAGCAGTTTATATCGGGGGGCGAGCAATCAGCCCCAGCATTTT

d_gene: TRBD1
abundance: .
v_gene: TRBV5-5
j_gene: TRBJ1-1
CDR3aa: CASSRRGTGGLNTEAFF
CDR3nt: TGTGCCAGCAGCCGCAGGGGGACAGGGGGTTTGAACACTGAAGCTTTCTTT

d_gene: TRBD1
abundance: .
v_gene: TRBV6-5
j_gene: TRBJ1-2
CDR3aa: CASSYSGQGAGYTF
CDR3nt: TGTGCCAGCAGTTACTCGGGACAGGGGGCTGGCTACACCTTC

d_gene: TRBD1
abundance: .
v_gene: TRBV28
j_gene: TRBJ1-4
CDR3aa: CASSSGTADEKLFF
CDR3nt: TGTGCCAGCAGTTCCGGGACAGCCGACGAAAAACTGTTTTTT

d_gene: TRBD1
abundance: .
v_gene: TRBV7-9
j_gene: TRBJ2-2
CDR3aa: CASSLPRQGAWTGELFF
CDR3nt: TGTGCCAGCAGCTTACCCCGACAGGGGGCTTGGACCGGGGAGCTGTTTTTT

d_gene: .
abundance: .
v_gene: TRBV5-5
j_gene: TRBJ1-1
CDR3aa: CASSLSRARGTHTEAFF
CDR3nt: TGTGCCAGCAGCTTGAGCAGAGCCCGGGGGACCCACACTGAAGCTTTCTTT

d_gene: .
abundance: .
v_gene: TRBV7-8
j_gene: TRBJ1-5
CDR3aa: CASSRGAAPNQPQHF
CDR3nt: TGTGCCAGCAGCCGGGGGGCGGCACCCAATCAGCCCCAGCATTTT

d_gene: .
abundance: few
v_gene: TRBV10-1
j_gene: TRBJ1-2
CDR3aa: CASSESQGYGYTF
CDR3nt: TGCGCCAGCAGTGAGTCTCAGGGTTATGGCTACACCTTC